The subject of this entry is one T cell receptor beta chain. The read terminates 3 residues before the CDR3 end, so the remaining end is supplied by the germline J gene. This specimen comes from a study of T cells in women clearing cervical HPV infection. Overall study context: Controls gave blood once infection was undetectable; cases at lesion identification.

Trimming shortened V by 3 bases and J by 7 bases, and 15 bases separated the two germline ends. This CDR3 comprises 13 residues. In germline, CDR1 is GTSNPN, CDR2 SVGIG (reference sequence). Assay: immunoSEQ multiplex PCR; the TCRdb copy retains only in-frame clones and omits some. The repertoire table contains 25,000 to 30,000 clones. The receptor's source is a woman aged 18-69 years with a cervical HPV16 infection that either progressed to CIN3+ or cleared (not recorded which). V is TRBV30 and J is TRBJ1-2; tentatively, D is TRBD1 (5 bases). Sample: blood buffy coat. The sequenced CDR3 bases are TGTGCCTGGAGGGGGCCGGGGGAAGGTGGC. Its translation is CAWRGPGEGG. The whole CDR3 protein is CAWRGPGEGGYTF.